Listed below are T cell receptor beta chains from one sample, sequenced in a study of cytomegalovirus exposure and HLA in healthy donors. Data came from immunoSEQ multiplex PCR; TCRdb stores just in-frame clones and leaves some out. Of about 56,000 clones detected, 80% to 90% appear once; the ten largest clones hold 15%. Material for sequencing was PBMCs. The receptor source for this set is a woman under 30 in good health and CMV-seronegative. The CDR3 runs from the conserved cysteine through the conserved F or W. The order of the fields is clone size, D gene, CDR3 length, V gene, J gene, CDR3 protein, CDR3 DNA. The D gene is left open where the match is weak. Clone size appears in some rows only: once, few, many, or a class for an expanded clone.

>.|.|16|TRBV4-3|TRBJ2-7
CASSQDSGSLSYEQYF
TGCGCCAGCAGCCAAGACTCCGGGTCTCTCTCCTACGAGCAGTACTTC
>.|.|15|TRBV30|TRBJ2-2
CAWGARGLNTGELFF
TGTGCCTGGGGAGCCAGGGGTCTCAACACCGGGGAGCTGTTTTTT
>.|TRBD1|12|TRBV2|TRBJ1-2
CASSQGAGGYTF
TGTGCCAGCAGCCAGGGGGCAGGTGGCTACACCTTC
>few|.|13|TRBV12-5|TRBJ1-2
CASGAAGGYGYTF
TGTGCTAGTGGTGCCGCGGGGGGCTATGGCTACACCTTC
>.|.|12|TRBV5-5|TRBJ1-2
CASSLGQYGYTF
TGTGCCAGCAGCCTTGGACAGTATGGCTACACCTTC
>.|TRBD2|16|TRBV27|TRBJ2-3
CASSSSLAAPTDTQYF
TGTGCCAGCAGTTCATCCCTAGCGGCGCCCACAGATACGCAGTATTTT
>few|TRBD2|14|TRBV2|TRBJ2-7
CASSSGTSGREQYF
TGTGCCAGCAGTTCCGGGACTAGCGGGAGGGAGCAGTACTTC
>once|.|15|TRBV4-2|TRBJ2-7
CASSQDLGRVYEQYF
TGTGCCAGCAGCCAAGATCTCGGCAGGGTCTACGAGCAGTACTTC
>.|.|15|TRBV7-6|TRBJ2-3
CASSLGRGSTDTQYF
TGTGCCAGCAGCTTAGGACGGGGTAGCACAGATACGCAGTATTTT
>once|TRBD2|16|TRBV7-3|TRBJ2-1
CASSLMASSGRGEQFF
TGTGCCAGCAGCTTAATGGCGTCTAGCGGGAGAGGTGAGCAGTTCTTC
>.|.|13|TRBV28|TRBJ1-1
CASRLHSSGEAFF
TGTGCCAGCAGGCTCCATTCTTCAGGGGAAGCTTTCTTT
>.|.|15|TRBV5-8|TRBJ2-5
CASSLGGTVQETQYF
TGTGCCAGCAGCTTGGGGGGCACAGTCCAAGAGACCCAGTACTTC
>.|TRBD1|15|TRBV5-4|TRBJ2-7
CASSSGQGKTGEQYF
TGTGCCAGCAGCTCTGGACAGGGTAAGACAGGGGAGCAGTACTTC
>.|.|15|TRBV5-6|TRBJ1-4
CASSSSGEGGEKLFF
TGTGCCAGCAGCTCCTCAGGGGAAGGAGGTGAAAAACTGTTTTTT
>.|TRBD1|17|TRBV11-2|TRBJ2-5
CASSSGQAFGLGGTQYF
TGTGCCAGCAGCTCGGGACAGGCCTTTGGCCTTGGCGGGACCCAGTACTTC
>.|.|16|TRBV4-2|TRBJ2-3
CASSQESRGFSHTQYF
TGTGCCAGCAGCCAAGAGTCCAGGGGCTTTTCACATACGCAGTATTTT
>.|TRBD2|15|TRBV29-1|TRBJ2-1
CSVAETSGAYNEQFF
TGCAGCGTGGCCGAGACTAGCGGGGCGTACAATGAGCAGTTCTTC
>.|TRBD1|15|TRBV19|TRBJ1-2
CASSPGGQMRDGYTF
TGTGCCAGTAGTCCAGGGGGACAGATGAGAGATGGCTACACCTTC
>.|TRBD2|16|TRBV15|TRBJ2-1
CATSESAGEGYNEQFF
TGTGCCACCAGCGAATCTGCGGGGGAGGGGTACAATGAGCAGTTCTTC
>.|.|14|TRBV25-1|TRBJ2-3
CASSDPTSTDTQYF
TGTGCCAGCAGTGATCCAACTAGCACAGATACGCAGTATTTT
>.|TRBD1|16|TRBV9|TRBJ1-6
CASSLGQVVANSPLHF
TGTGCCAGCAGCCTCGGACAGGTAGTAGCTAATTCACCCCTCCACTTT
>.|.|15|TRBV7-8|TRBJ2-6
CASSFAGSGANVLTF
TGTGCCAGCAGCTTCGCAGGGTCTGGGGCCAACGTCCTGACTTTC
>.|.|14|TRBV4-1|TRBJ2-7
CASSPKGDNYEQYF
TGCGCCAGCAGCCCAAAAGGGGACAACTACGAGCAGTACTTC
>.|.|12|TRBV5-1|TRBJ1-2
CASMGSGSGYTF
TGCGCCAGCATGGGCAGCGGGAGTGGCTACACCTTC
>.|.|17|TRBV14|TRBJ2-7
CASSQGEWRLPFEEQYF
TGTGCCAGCAGCCAAGGCGAGTGGAGACTACCATTCGAGGAGCAGTACTTC
>.|.|14|TRBV16|TRBJ1-2
CASSQFAQGNGYTF
TGTGCCAGCAGCCAATTCGCGCAGGGGAATGGCTACACCTTC